This T cell receptor (beta chain) was captured in a study of blood T cell repertoires in COVID-19. Study-level information: Samples came from the United States, Italy and Spain, spanning acute and convalescent COVID-19.

This clone has a handful of counts. The CDR3 totals 14 residues. Germline V gene data show CDR1 as MNHNS and CDR2 as SASEGT. Trimming took off 3 bases at V and 11 bases at J, with 14 bases between the two ends. Per the original methods: Reference gene primer amplification in the assay estimated nucleated cell counts. Some clones are missing from TCRdb's copy, which holds only in-frame ones; the method was immunoSEQ multiplex PCR. V, J and clone size reflect that table, while D and trimming were determined from the DNA. In the table there are about 120,000 clones, about four fifths of which are singletons.

V usage is TRBV6-1 and J usage is TRBJ1-6; possibly TRBD1 for D (5 bases). This receptor was taken from a human donor in a cohort sampled during active COVID-19. Material: peripheral blood. This chain's CDR3 is CASSEGGTGPPLHF. CDR3 DNA: TGTGCCAGCAGTGAGGGAGGGACCGGTCCACCCCTCCACTTT.